The T cell receptor (beta chain) under discussion was sequenced for a study of CD8 T cells in ankylosing spondylitis. Study-level findings and limits: Disease-linked clones reportedly concentrated significantly in matched ankylosing spondylitis synovial fluid. Apparently characteristic of ankylosing spondylitis blood was a TCR beta motif (about 8 highly homologous variants). In reactive arthritis synovial fluid and blood, some motif variants had been reported before.

This clonotype showed up many times. Antigen specificity is unknown. CDR1 and CDR2 (germline): SSHAT, FNYEAQ (reference sequence). This CDR3 has 15 residues. The V gene lost 5 bases and the J gene lost 5 bases, with 19 bases spanning the gap. Construction of TCR beta libraries was performed using quantitative 5'-RACE with molecular barcodes. One entry per CDR3 protein results from TCRdb running MiXCR on the 5' RACE reads. This sample has about 230,000 distinct CDR3 sequences, with 8.2% found just once. V gene TRBV7-7 combines with J gene TRBJ2-7, with D perhaps matching TRBD2 (5 bases). The clonotype was recovered from a female donor with ankylosing spondylitis or in good health (not recorded which). The sequenced sample consisted of blood, either unsorted or a sorted T cell fraction (not recorded which). CDR3 loop: CASSPGRGGADEQYF. CDR3 DNA sequence: TGTGCCAGCAGCCCTGGTCGTGGAGGAGCAGACGAGCAGTACTTC. Together with reference TRBV7-7 and TRBJ2-7, the CDR3 gives the full variable domain: GAGVSQSPRYKVTKRGQDVTLRCDPISSHATLYWYQQALGQGPEFLTYFNYEAQPDKSGLPSDRFSAERPEGSISTLTIQRTEQRDSAMYRCASSPGRGGADEQYFGPGTRLTVT.